This T cell receptor (beta chain) was identified in a study of beta chain features in type 1 diabetes. In germline, CDR1 is ENHRY, CDR2 SYGVKD. Trimming removed 6 bases from V and 2 bases from J; junction bases left unmatched: 2. CDR3 size: 13 residues. The investigators reverse transcribed all of the isolated RNA, so they sequenced expressed TCRB transcripts. Only in-frame clones appear in the TCRdb table, and some are missing; sequencing was by immunoSEQ multiplex PCR. The sample has around 500,000 clones, about 29% seen once; the top ten hold around 0.065%. Sequenced: naive CD4+ T cells from blood. This clonotype originated in a man aged 18 to 35 in good health. The rearrangement uses TRBV10-3 and TRBJ1-2; 8 nucleotides match TRBD1. The CDR3 sequence is CAIRRTGNYGYTF. In DNA, the CDR3 is TGTGCCATCAGGAGGACAGGGAACTATGGCTACACCTTC.